The 32 T cell receptor beta chains presented below share a single source sample, sequenced in a study of blood T cell repertoires in COVID-19. Using immunoSEQ multiplex PCR, the repertoire was profiled, and TCRdb retains in-frame clones only, with some absent. The sample yields 70,000 to 90,000 clones, about 82% seen once. Sequencing used peripheral blood. Receptors were obtained from a man in his fifties with active COVID-19.

The gene calls are TRBV5-1 and TRBJ1-1; 8 bases are shared with TRBD1. With V trimmed by 4 bases and J by 8 bases, 10 bases remained unmatched. Per germline, CDR1 SGHRS and CDR2 YFSETQ. CDR3 length equals 14 residues. CDR3 region: CASSGTTGGREAFF. The CDR3 DNA follows: TGCGCCAGCAGCGGAACCACAGGGGGAAGGGAAGCTTTCTTT.

This chain links TRBV7-9 with TRBJ2-3, with D perhaps TRBD2 (5 bases). V was shortened by 4 bases and J by 6 bases, with 11 bases between the two germline ends. The germline gives CDR1 SEHNR, CDR2 FQNEAQ (reference sequence). The CDR3 spans 13 residues. DNA of the CDR3: TGTGCCAGCAGCTCCGCTAGCTTGGATACGCAGTATTTT. Its protein is CASSSASLDTQYF.

This chain connects TRBV6-5 to TRBJ1-1; D uncertain. The CDR3 sequence is 13 residues long. The germline V gene encodes CDR1 MNHEY and CDR2 SVGAGI. V lost 2 bases to trimming and J lost 3 bases, with 7 bases between them. The CDR3 loop is CASSYEPYTEAFF. CDR3 bases: TGTGCCAGCAGTTACGAGCCATACACTGAAGCTTTCTTT.

The rearrangement joins TRBV5-6 to TRBJ2-7, with 9 bases lining up with TRBD1. The CDR3 extends over 16 amino acids. Trimming took 3 bases from V and 2 from J; bases not matched to a gene: 9. Germline loops: CDR1 SGHDT, CDR2 YYEEEE. The CDR3 bases are TGTGCCAGCAGCTGGTACTCGGGACAGGGTCCCTACGAGCAGTACTTC. Protein product: CASSWYSGQGPYEQYF. Looking up the rest from reference TRBV5-6 and TRBJ2-7 gives the full variable domain: DAGVTQSPTHLIKTRGQQVTLRCSPKSGHDTVSWYQQALGQGPQFIFQYYEEEERQRGNFPDRFSGHQFPNYSSELNVNALLLGDSALYLCASSWYSGQGPYEQYFGPGTRLTVT.

As to this clone: The identical CDR3 is also encoded by other nucleotide sequences in the sample. Written as DNA, the CDR3 is TGCGCCAGCAGCTCAGGGACAGGGAACACTGAAGCTTTCTTT. It encodes CASSSGTGNTEAFF. The chain couples TRBV5-1 to TRBJ1-1; 8 bases align to TRBD1. The germline V gene has CDR1 SGHRS and CDR2 YFSETQ. The CDR3 sequence is 14 residues long. With 3 bases clipped from V and 1 base from J, the junction kept 2 bases outside the gene matches.

The J gene is TRBJ2-5, the V gene TRBV14; weak D call: TRBD2 (7 bases). Between the trimmed V and J ends, which lost 4 bases and 5 bases, there was a span of 14 bases. Germline CDR1 is SGHDN and CDR2 is FVKESK. This CDR3 spans 14 amino acids. CDR3 sequence reads: CASSPVGGAETQYF. CDR3 coding DNA: TGTGCCAGCAGCCCTGTAGGGGGGGCTGAGACCCAGTACTTC.

The V call is TRBV11-1, the J call TRBJ2-5; 8 nucleotides align to TRBD1. The CDR3 has 15 amino acids. Germline CDR1 SGHAT, CDR2 FQDESV (reference sequence). Losses at the gene ends were 3 bases for V and 5 bases for J; bases not matched to a gene: 8. The CDR3 bases are TGTGCCAGCAGCTTTATGGACAGGGCTCGCGAGACCCAGTACTTC. This gives the protein CASSFMDRARETQYF.

V and J are TRBV9 and TRBJ2-1; no clear D gene. Per germline, CDR1 SGDLS and CDR2 YYNGEE. CDR3 length equals 15 residues. The V end lost 0 bases, the J end lost 0 bases, and 7 bases lay between the germline ends. This chain's CDR3 is CASSVARLSYNEQFF. CDR3 in DNA: TGTGCCAGCAGCGTAGCGAGACTCTCCTACAATGAGCAGTTCTTC.

This rearrangement joins TRBV25-1 to TRBJ1-2, with D maybe TRBD1 (5 bases). Trimming cost V 8 bases and J 5 bases, with 15 bases left between them. Per the germline V gene, CDR1 is MGHDK and CDR2 is SYGVNS. The CDR3 sequence is 13 residues long. The CDR3 protein is CASEDKYSYGYTF. In DNA form, the CDR3 reads TGTGCCAGCGAGGACAAGTACAGTTATGGCTACACCTTC.

This sequence joins TRBV3-1 (or the pseudogene TRBV3-2) and TRBJ2-5, with D possibly matching TRBD1 (6 bases). The V gene lost 3 bases and the J gene lost 2 bases, with 13 bases spanning the gap. CDR3 length: 15 residues. CDR1 is LGHDT, CDR2 YNNKEL, per germline (reference sequence). The CDR3 sequence is CASSQRDRRQETQYF. The CDR3 nucleotides read TGTGCCAGCAGCCAGCGCGACAGGAGACAAGAGACCCAGTACTTC.

The V gene is TRBV9, the J gene TRBJ2-7; 8 bases line up with TRBD1. CDR1 is SGDLS, CDR2 YYNGEE, per germline. The CDR3 is 14 residues long. V dropped 5 bases and J dropped 3; count of bases not matched to a gene: 7. This CDR3 is CASSSGTGLYEQYF. CDR3 nucleotides: TGTGCCAGCAGTTCCGGGACAGGACTCTACGAGCAGTACTTC. Full variable domain (rest looked up from reference TRBV9 and TRBJ2-7): DSGVTQTPKHLITATGQRVTLRCSPRSGDLSVYWYQQSLDQGLQFLIQYYNGEERAKGNILERFSAQQFPDLHSELNLSSLELGDSALYFCASSSGTGLYEQYFGPGTRLTVT.

The chain uses TRBV5-8 and TRBJ2-7; D unresolved. The CDR3 is 13 amino acids. Trimming removed 1 base at V and 0 bases at J, with 5 bases between. CDR1 and CDR2 (germline): SGHTS, YDEGEE. CDR3 nucleotides: TGTGCCAGCAGCTTGTTAGTCTCCTACGAGCAGTACTTC. This codes for CASSLLVSYEQYF.

The genes are TRBV6-5 and TRBJ2-2; D is perhaps TRBD1 (5 bases). Trimming took off 6 bases at V and 6 bases at J, with 17 bases between the two ends. The germline V gene has CDR1 MNHEY and CDR2 SVGAGI. The CDR3 totals 15 residues. CDR3 bases: TGTGCCAGCAGACTTTCAGGGCTGGGCCCCGGGGAGCTGTTTTTT. Residues: CASRLSGLGPGELFF.

The V gene is TRBV5-6, the J gene TRBJ2-1; D possibly corresponds to TRBD1 (6 bases). V dropped 0 bases and J dropped 5 bases, with 15 bases sitting between them. From germline, CDR1 is SGHDT and CDR2 YYEEEE. This CDR3 region has 16 residues. In DNA form, the CDR3 reads TGTGCCAGCAGCTTGGAGGGGCCCTGGGGGCACAATGAGCAGTTCTTC. Amino acids: CASSLEGPWGHNEQFF.

The rearrangement uses TRBV29-1 and TRBJ2-1, with D possibly matching TRBD2 (5 bases). The V gene lost 7 bases and the J gene lost 2 bases, with 12 bases spanning the gap. Germline V CDR1 and CDR2: SQVTM, ANQGSEA. This CDR3 has 13 residues. The CDR3 DNA sequence: TGCAGCGGTTTGGAGAGGGCCTACAATGAGCAGTTCTTC. Translated, it gives CSGLERAYNEQFF.

This clone was found once. The chain employs TRBV7-8 and TRBJ2-5; 9 nucleotides agree with TRBD1. The CDR3 runs 14 residues. The V gene's germline CDR1 is SGHVS and CDR2 FQNEAQ. With V trimmed by 3 bases and J by 6 bases, 5 bases remained unmatched. CDR3 in amino acids: CASSLRDREQTQYF. CDR3 nucleotides: TGTGCCAGCAGCTTGAGGGACAGGGAACAGACCCAGTACTTC.

CDR3 loop: CASTSVAGVVGEQFF. CDR3 nucleotide sequence: TGTGCCAGCACCAGTGTCGCGGGAGTTGTAGGTGAGCAGTTCTTC. The rearrangement joins TRBV6-4 to TRBJ2-1; 7 positions match TRBD2. Germline V gene data show CDR1 as MRHNA and CDR2 as SNTAGT. V lost 7 bases to trimming and J lost 9 bases; unmatched junction nucleotides: 15. The CDR3 extends over 15 amino acids.

The rearrangement links TRBV2 to TRBJ2-2; 14 nucleotides align to TRBD2. The CDR3 loop spans 15 amino acids. Germline CDR1 is SNHLY and CDR2 is FYNNEI. V shed 0 bases, J shed 13 bases, and the junction held 4 bases outside the gene matches. CDR3 sequence reads: CASSEAGLAGVGLFF. The CDR3 bases are TGTGCCAGCAGTGAAGCGGGACTAGCGGGAGTGGGGCTGTTTTTT.

The rearrangement joins TRBV6-5 to TRBJ2-3; 9 bases are shared with TRBD2. This CDR3 region has 15 residues. J was trimmed by 3 bases and V by 6 bases; bases with no gene match: 7. Germline V CDR1 and CDR2: MNHEY, SVGAGI. The CDR3 spells CASRGGRAGTDTQYF. The CDR3 coding sequence is TGTGCCAGCAGGGGCGGGAGGGCCGGAACAGATACGCAGTATTTT.

The CDR3 nucleotides are TGTGCCAGCAGCCAGGCAACCGGCCCGGGGGGGAGGAATGAGCAGTTCTTC. Encoded protein: CASSQATGPGGRNEQFF. The chain joins TRBV4-2 to TRBJ2-1; 8 nucleotides align to TRBD2. V lost 3 bases to trimming and J lost 7 bases; unmatched junction nucleotides: 14. The V gene's germline CDR1 is LGHNA and CDR2 YNFKEQ. The CDR3 runs 17 residues.

The genes are TRBV7-2 and TRBJ2-7; perhaps TRBD2 as D (5 bases). Germline lookup yields CDR1 SGHTA and CDR2 FQGNSA. Trimming took 2 bases from V and 6 from J, leaving 8 bases between them. This CDR3 spans 12 amino acids. Written as DNA, the CDR3 is TGTGCCAGCAGCTTACAGGCGGGCGAGCAGTACTTC. Translated, it gives CASSLQAGEQYF.

The V call is TRBV5-6, the J call TRBJ1-2; the match to TRBD1 covers 9 bases. The V gene end was trimmed by 2 bases and the J gene end by 8 bases; junction bases not matched to a gene: 16. The CDR3 runs to 17 residues. The V gene's germline CDR1 is SGHDT and CDR2 YYEEEE. CDR3 region: CASSLGGNRGRFVGYTF. The DNA for the CDR3 is TGTGCCAGCAGCTTAGGCGGTAACAGGGGGCGCTTCGTAGGCTACACCTTC.

This chain connects TRBV10-3 to TRBJ2-3; 7 nucleotides align to TRBD2. The CDR3 has 15 residues. V shed 0 bases, J shed 7 bases, and the junction held 7 bases outside the gene matches. The V gene's germline CDR1 is ENHRY and CDR2 SYGVKD. DNA of the CDR3: TGTGCCATCAGTGAGTCCGGACTAGTCGGGAATACGCAGTATTTT. As protein: CAISESGLVGNTQYF.

The chain links TRBV5-4 to TRBJ2-3; 8 nucleotides match TRBD2. Trimming took 4 bases from V and 0 from J; bases not matched to a gene: 4. Per germline, CDR1 SGHNT and CDR2 YYREEE (reference sequence). The CDR3 spans 15 residues. This CDR3 reads CASSGTSTSTDTQYF. As DNA, the CDR3 is TGTGCCAGCAGCGGGACTAGTACTAGCACAGATACGCAGTATTTT.

V is TRBV30 and J is TRBJ2-1, with 9 bases identical to TRBD2. Germline V gene sequence: CDR1 GTSNPN, CDR2 SVGIG (reference sequence). V gave up 0 bases and J gave up 5 bases; unmatched junction bases: 2. The CDR3 runs to 14 residues. In DNA, the CDR3 is TGTGCCTGGAGTGTGGGACTAGCCCACAATGAGCAGTTCTTC. Amino acid sequence: CAWSVGLAHNEQFF.

This chain links TRBV29-1 with TRBJ2-3; no clear D. This CDR3 is 15 amino acids long. Germline assignment: CDR1 SQVTM and CDR2 ANQGSEA. V was shortened by 2 bases and J by 1 base, with 13 bases between the two germline ends. CDR3 protein: CSVEHMRSGTDTQYF. For the CDR3, the DNA is TGCAGCGTTGAACATATGCGATCCGGCACAGATACGCAGTATTTT.

The chain uses TRBV19 and TRBJ1-2; 10 positions agree with TRBD1. The CDR3 is 17 amino acids. CDR1 LNHDA and CDR2 SQIVND come from the germline V gene (reference sequence). Trimming cost V 9 bases and J 1 base; bases outside gene matches: 14. CDR3 amino acids: CASNDQGTGVGNYGYTF. The CDR3 DNA reads TGTGCCAGCAATGATCAAGGGACAGGGGTTGGTAACTATGGCTACACCTTC.

The chain combines TRBV30 with TRBJ1-1; no definite D call. Between the trimmed V and J ends, which lost 3 bases and 0 bases, there was a span of 8 bases. The CDR3 covers 13 residues. Germline V gives CDR1 GTSNPN, CDR2 SVGIG (reference sequence). As DNA, the CDR3 is TGTGCCTGGAGGCGTACAGTGAACACTGAAGCTTTCTTT. It specifies CAWRRTVNTEAFF.

This clone came up once. This sequence joins TRBV7-2 and TRBJ1-5; D remains unclear. In germline, CDR1 is SGHTA, CDR2 FQGNSA. V was shortened by 3 bases and J by 1 base, with 4 bases between the two germline ends. This CDR3 has 13 amino acids. CDR3 sequence: CASSFASNQPQHF. CDR3 DNA: TGTGCCAGCAGCTTCGCGAGCAATCAGCCCCAGCATTTT.

This sequence joins TRBV6-6 and TRBJ2-7; D perhaps matches TRBD1 (5 bases). The CDR3 spans 13 residues. The germline V gene has CDR1 MNHNY and CDR2 SVGAGI (reference sequence). V dropped 5 bases and J dropped 2 bases, with 10 bases sitting between them. The CDR3 DNA is TGTGCCAGCAGTCAACGACAGACCTACGAGCAGTACTTC. Its translation is CASSQRQTYEQYF.

This clone was found a few times. This chain uses TRBV10-2 with TRBJ1-2; TRBD1 is a possible D gene (5 bases). V was pared by 6 bases and J by 8 bases, with 13 bases between. The CDR3 consists of 12 residues. The germline V gene has CDR1 WSHSY and CDR2 SAAADI. CDR3 in amino acids: CASRTDGLGYTF. In DNA, the CDR3 is TGCGCCAGCAGGACAGACGGTCTCGGCTACACCTTC.

V usage is TRBV11-2 and J usage is TRBJ1-4; possible D gene TRBD1, 5 bases. This CDR3 is built from 16 residues. The V end lost 0 bases, the J end lost 4 bases, and 12 bases lay between the germline ends. CDR1 and CDR2 from the germline V gene are SGHAT and FQNNGV. CDR3 in DNA: TGTGCCAGCAGCTTAGATAGGGCGGGACGTAATGAAAAACTGTTTTTT. It yields the protein CASSLDRAGRNEKLFF.